This T cell receptor (beta chain) came from a study of cytomegalovirus exposure and HLA in healthy donors. The CDR3 length is 13 residues. The germline gives CDR1 ENHRY, CDR2 SYGVKD. V lost 2 bases and J 1 base, leaving 5 bases between the germline ends. Primers: 60 Vbeta forward and 13 Jbeta reverse. Assay used: immunoSEQ multiplex PCR; TCRdb lists only in-frame clones, some missing. The table for this sample gives about 130,000 clones. Study-level results: According to an earlier analysis, most TCR beta V segments yielded productive rearrangements about 90% or about 30% of the time.

Concerning this clone: Its antigen remains unidentified.

J is TRBJ2-5 and V is TRBV10-3; the D is unclear. The TCR comes from a man aged 18 to 35 in good health and CMV-seronegative. The sample was PBMCs. The CDR3 here is CAISEPVQETQYF. DNA of the CDR3: TGTGCCATCAGTGAGCCAGTCCAAGAGACCCAGTACTTC.